The next 12 T cell receptor beta chains were all read from a single sample in a study of blood T cell repertoires in COVID-19. The table came from immunoSEQ multiplex PCR; TCRdb's copy has only in-frame clones and leaves some out. Of 240,000 or so clones in the sample, approximately 78% are singletons; the top ten hold roughly 3.4%. Sequencing input: peripheral blood. The origin of the receptors is a young woman with acute or convalescent COVID-19.

J is TRBJ2-1 and V is TRBV3-1 (or the pseudogene TRBV3-2), with D maybe TRBD2 (6 bases). The germline gives CDR1 LGHDT, CDR2 YNNKEL (reference sequence). This CDR3 is 18 amino acids long. Between the trimmed V and J ends, which lost 1 base and 0 bases, there was a span of 16 bases. The CDR3 nucleotides are TGTGCCAGCAGCCAAGTCGGGGGACTGTATAGCTCCTACAATGAGCAGTTCTTC. This translates into CASSQVGGLYSSYNEQFF.

The chain links TRBV7-6 to TRBJ1-6; 7 nucleotides align to TRBD1. V dropped 6 bases and J dropped 8; count of bases not matched to a gene: 7. The CDR3 is 14 amino acids. CDR1 and CDR2 (germline): SGHVS, FNYEAQ. The CDR3 coding sequence is TGTGCCAGCAGTATCGGGACAGCGGATTCACCCCTCCACTTT. This encodes CASSIGTADSPLHF.

This sequence joins TRBV27 and TRBJ2-2, with 11 bases aligning to TRBD2. Germline V lookup: CDR1 MNHEY, CDR2 SMNVEV (reference sequence). J was trimmed by 4 bases and V by 7 bases; bases with no gene match: 11. The CDR3 spans 17 residues. CDR3 in DNA: TGTGCCAGCACCCAACGCAGGACTAGCGGGTCCACCGGGGAGCTGTTTTTT. Its protein product is CASTQRRTSGSTGELFF.

As concerns this clone: At one end the junction does not follow the germline gene, possibly because of a read error. This chain links TRBV24-1 with TRBJ2-7; weak D call: TRBD1 (5 bases). The germline gives CDR1 KGHDR, CDR2 SFDVKD. This CDR3 has 15 amino acids. In DNA form, the CDR3 reads TGTGCCACCAGTGATTCAGGGCAGGGTTACTACGGGCAGTACTTC. It translates to CATSDSGQGYYGQYF.

The chain links TRBV7-8 to TRBJ1-5, with D possibly TRBD1 on 5 matching bases. The ends were cut back, 5 bases at V and 2 bases at J, with 10 bases in the middle. The length of the CDR3 is 14 residues. CDR1 SGHVS and CDR2 FQNEAQ come from the germline V gene. The CDR3 DNA is TGTGCCAGCAGCAGGGGCGAGGGCAATCAGCCCCAGCATTTT. As protein: CASSRGEGNQPQHF.

V and J are TRBV11-2 and TRBJ1-3; 7 bases are shared with TRBD1. J was trimmed by 0 bases and V by 5 bases; bases with no gene match: 4. The CDR3 contains 15 residues. Germline assignment: CDR1 SGHAT and CDR2 FQNNGV. The CDR3 sequence is CASSRWDSSGNTIYF. The CDR3 coding sequence is TGTGCCAGCAGCCGCTGGGACAGCTCTGGAAACACCATATATTTT.

The gene calls are TRBV27 and TRBJ1-2; possibly TRBD1 for D (5 bases). Germline V lookup: CDR1 MNHEY, CDR2 SMNVEV (reference sequence). The CDR3 extends over 14 amino acids. With 5 bases removed from V and 5 bases from J, the gap between germline ends came to 15 bases. The CDR3 DNA is TGTGCCAGCAGTCTCAAAACGGGGGGTTATGGCTACACCTTC. Translated: CASSLKTGGYGYTF.

This sequence joins TRBV7-8 and TRBJ1-1; the match to TRBD1 covers 8 bases. The germline V gene has CDR1 SGHVS and CDR2 FQNEAQ. V trimming: 5 bases; J trimming: 3 bases; junction bases outside the gene matches: 5. The CDR3 has 14 residues. The CDR3 region has the DNA TGTGCCAGCAGCACCGCAGGGGGCCACACTGAAGCTTTCTTT. Protein product: CASSTAGGHTEAFF.

This clone has just one count. The sample contains more than one DNA sequence encoding this CDR3. The chain recombines TRBV6-2 or TRBV6-3 with TRBJ1-4; D not resolved. The ends were cut back, 2 bases at V and 5 bases at J, with 6 bases in the middle. Germline CDR1 reads MNHEY; CDR2 reads SVGEGT. This CDR3 spans 13 amino acids. The CDR3 region is CASSYAGNEKLFF. As DNA, the CDR3 is TGTGCCAGCAGTTACGCGGGGAATGAAAAACTGTTTTTT.

This sequence joins TRBV19 and TRBJ1-1; maybe TRBD1 (5 bases). The CDR3 loop spans 12 amino acids. Germline CDR1 is LNHDA and CDR2 is SQIVND (reference sequence). Trimming took 2 bases from V and 6 from J, leaving 7 bases between them. CDR3 nucleotide sequence: TGTGCCAGTAGTATACGGGGGTCTGAAGCTTTCTTT. It is translated as CASSIRGSEAFF.

The chain links TRBV30 to TRBJ1-3, with D tentatively TRBD1 (5 bases). The V end was cut by 3 bases, the J end by 0 bases, with 15 bases between. In germline, CDR1 is GTSNPN, CDR2 SVGIG (reference sequence). CDR3 length: 16 residues. CDR3 DNA sequence: TGTGCCTGGAGCCCCCGGACATATTACTCTGGAAACACCATATATTTT. Translation: CAWSPRTYYSGNTIYF.

V gene TRBV10-2 combines with J gene TRBJ2-7; no reliable D call. V was pared by 2 bases and J by 6 bases, with 8 bases between. The CDR3 consists of 12 residues. In germline, CDR1 is WSHSY, CDR2 SAAADI. CDR3 nucleotides: TGCGCCAGCAGTGAGACTCGGTTCGAGCAGTACTTC. Amino acid sequence: CASSETRFEQYF.